This is a list of T cell receptor beta chains from one sample in a study of OX40 agonist ivuxolimab in advanced cancers. Clones were read by immunoSEQ multiplex PCR, and TCRdb kept only the in-frame ones, dropping some. In the table there are some 96,000 clones, 75% to 90% of which are singletons. The sample was CD4+ or CD8+ T cells sorted from blood, taken in a trial of the OX40 agonist ivuxolimab. The receptors were gathered from an adult with an advanced solid tumor such as melanoma, head and neck, liver or kidney cancer. CDR3s leave out the opening cysteine and the closing phenylalanine or tryptophan.

j_call v_call cdr3_aa
TRBJ1-5 TRBV19 ASSLKLGTGDQPQH
TRBJ1-2 TRBV7-8 ASSLRQGAGGYT
TRBJ2-7 TRBV10-2 ASSGGTGVTYEQY
TRBJ1-1 TRBV11-2 ASSLGWLGTGGANTEAF
TRBJ2-1 TRBV30 AWAGLAGESYNEQF
TRBJ2-1 TRBV6-1 ASSASGSGNEQF
TRBJ1-2 TRBV2 ASSESQIGYT
TRBJ1-2 TRBV7-3 ASSPGRLSNYGYT
TRBJ1-4 TRBV18 ASSPEVATNEKLF
TRBJ2-3 TRBV27 ASRRDRGYTDTQY
TRBJ1-2 TRBV9 ASTRGTGANYGYT
TRBJ2-1 TRBV27 ASSPLAGGPGNEQF
TRBJ2-1 TRBV19 ASSKQGIPNEQF
TRBJ1-2 TRBV5-6 ASSLGAGLKVYGYT
TRBJ2-5 TRBV5-4 ASSLQGQETQY
TRBJ2-3 TRBV6-6 ASSLDGLDTQY
TRBJ2-1 TRBV5-1 ASSFEGQGYNEQF
TRBJ2-2 TRBV5-1 ASSLSAGGAGELF
TRBJ2-5 TRBV14 ASSQKETQY
TRBJ2-1 TRBV6-1 ASSDQARTDEQF
TRBJ2-7 TRBV5-6 ASSLVGSSEQY
TRBJ1-1 TRBV27 ASSLYRLPGQAVNTEAF
TRBJ2-2 TRBV10-1 ASSESRTGGTGELF
TRBJ1-6 TRBV19 ASSPRVRGSPLH
TRBJ2-7 TRBV27 ASSKLGFEQY